This entry is about one T cell receptor beta chain. Antigen: not known. Primers: 60 Vbeta forward and 13 Jbeta reverse. Generated by immunoSEQ multiplex PCR, the TCRdb table keeps only in-frame clones and is missing some. The sample includes under 250,000 clones, around 77% of them seen just once. Per the germline V gene, CDR1 is SGHRS and CDR2 is YFSETQ. There are 18 residues in the CDR3. Trimming took 0 bases from V and 5 from J; bases not matched to a gene: 13. The record originates from a study of cytomegalovirus exposure and HLA in healthy donors. Regarding the study as a whole: Earlier analysis yielded a pattern in which most TCR beta V segments were productive about 90% or about 30% of the time.

The chain uses TRBV5-1 and TRBJ2-2; TRBD2 matches 7 bases. This TCR was recovered from a young man in good health and CMV-seronegative. The sequenced sample consisted of PBMCs. CDR3 sequence: CASSLVVITGGRTGELFF. The CDR3 bases are TGCGCCAGCAGCTTGGTTGTCATCACTGGCGGGAGAACCGGGGAGCTGTTTTTT. Full variable domain (rest looked up from reference TRBV5-1 and TRBJ2-2): KAGVTQTPRYLIKTRGQQVTLSCSPISGHRSVSWYQQTPGQGLQFLFEYFSETQRNKGNFPGRFSGRQFSNSRSEMNVSTLELGDSALYLCASSLVVITGGRTGELFFGEGSRLTVL.